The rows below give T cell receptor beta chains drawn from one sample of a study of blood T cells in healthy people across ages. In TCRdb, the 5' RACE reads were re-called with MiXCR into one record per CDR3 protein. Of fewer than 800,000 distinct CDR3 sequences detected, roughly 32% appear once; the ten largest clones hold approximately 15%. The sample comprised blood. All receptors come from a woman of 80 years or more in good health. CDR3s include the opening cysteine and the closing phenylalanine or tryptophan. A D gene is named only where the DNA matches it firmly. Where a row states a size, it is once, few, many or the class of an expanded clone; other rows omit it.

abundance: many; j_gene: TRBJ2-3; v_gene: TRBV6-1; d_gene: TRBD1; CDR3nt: TGTGCCAGCAGTGGCACTGTCTTCTCGACAGGGTGGGATACGCAGTATTTT; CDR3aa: CASSGTVFSTGWDTQYF
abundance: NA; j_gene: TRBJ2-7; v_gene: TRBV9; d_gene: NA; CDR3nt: TGTGCCAGCAGCGTAGAAGTTTCAGGGAGCTACGGGCAGTACTTC; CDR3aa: CASSVEVSGSYGQYF
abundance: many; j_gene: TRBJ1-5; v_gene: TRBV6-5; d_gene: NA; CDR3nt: TGTGCCAGCAGTTATGATCAAAGGGGCAATCAGCCCCAGCATTTT; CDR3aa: CASSYDQRGNQPQHF
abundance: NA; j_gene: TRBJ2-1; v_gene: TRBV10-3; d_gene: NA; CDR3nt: TGTGCCATCAGTGAGGGGTTAGGGGCAGGGGTCAATGAGCAGTTCTTC; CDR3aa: CAISEGLGAGVNEQFF
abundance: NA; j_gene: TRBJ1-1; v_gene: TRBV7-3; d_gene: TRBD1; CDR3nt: TGTGCCAGCAGCTCGACAGGGAGGAACACTGAAGCTTTCTTT; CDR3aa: CASSSTGRNTEAFF
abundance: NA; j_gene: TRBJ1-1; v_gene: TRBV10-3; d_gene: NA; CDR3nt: TGTGCCATCAGTTCAGAGCGAAGATTGGCGATGAACACTGAAGCTTTCTTT; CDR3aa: CAISSERRLAMNTEAFF
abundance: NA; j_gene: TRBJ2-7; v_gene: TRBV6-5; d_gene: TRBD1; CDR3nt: TGTGCCAGCAGTTACCCACTGGGGACAGGGGTTTCCGAGCAGTACTTC; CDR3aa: CASSYPLGTGVSEQYF
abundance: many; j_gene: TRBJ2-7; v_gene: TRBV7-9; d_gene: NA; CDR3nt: TGTGCCAGCAGCCCGCTACGGTCCTACGAGCAGTACTTC; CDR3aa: CASSPLRSYEQYF
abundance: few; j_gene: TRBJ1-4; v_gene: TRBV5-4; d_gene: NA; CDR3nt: TGTGCCAGCAGCTCGGGACGGGGAGGGATGGCTAATGAAAAACTGTTTTTT; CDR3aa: CASSSGRGGMANEKLFF
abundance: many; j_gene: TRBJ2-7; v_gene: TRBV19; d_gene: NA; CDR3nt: TGTGCCAGTAGTATAGAAGCGGGCTACGAGCAGTACTTC; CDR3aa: CASSIEAGYEQYF
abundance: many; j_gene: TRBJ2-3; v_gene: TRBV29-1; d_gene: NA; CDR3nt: TGCAGCGTTGAAGCGGGGTCAGATACGCAGTATTTT; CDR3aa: CSVEAGSDTQYF
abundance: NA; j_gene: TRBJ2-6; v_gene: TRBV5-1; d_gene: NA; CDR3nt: TGCGCCAGCAGCTTGAGGGTCGCTGGGGCCAACGTCCTGACTTTC; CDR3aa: CASSLRVAGANVLTF
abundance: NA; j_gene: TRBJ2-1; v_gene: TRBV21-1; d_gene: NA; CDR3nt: TGTGCCAGCAGCACCCTATGGGACAGGAGAATAGACAATGAGCAGTTCTTC; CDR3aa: CASSTLWDRRIDNEQFF
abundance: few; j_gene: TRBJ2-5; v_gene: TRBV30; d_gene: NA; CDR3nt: TGTGCCGCTAGGCCCGAGGAGACCCAGTACTTC; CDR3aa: CAARPEETQYF
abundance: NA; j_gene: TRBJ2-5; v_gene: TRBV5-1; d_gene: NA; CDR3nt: TGCGCCAGCAGCCGAGCCGGGGCCTCGATGGGCAATGAGCAGTACTTC; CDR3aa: CASSRAGASMGNEQYF
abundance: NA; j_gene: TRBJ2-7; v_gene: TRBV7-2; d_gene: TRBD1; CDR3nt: TGTGCCAGCAGCTTAGAACGGGACAGGGGGTCCGAGCAGTACTTC; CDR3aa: CASSLERDRGSEQYF
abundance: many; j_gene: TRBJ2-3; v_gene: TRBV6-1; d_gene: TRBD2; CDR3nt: TGTGCCAGCAGCGATAGACTAGCGGGGGGTCTTAGCACAGATACGCAGTATTTT; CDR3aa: CASSDRLAGGLSTDTQYF
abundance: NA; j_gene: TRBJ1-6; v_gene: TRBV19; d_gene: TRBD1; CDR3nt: TGTGCCAGTAGTACCTCCGGACAGGGAAACAATTCACCCCTCCACTTT; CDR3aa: CASSTSGQGNNSPLHF
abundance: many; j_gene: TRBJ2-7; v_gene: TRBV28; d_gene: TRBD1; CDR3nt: TGTGCCAGCAGTTCCGGGACAGGGTGGTACGAGCAGTACTTC; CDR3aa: CASSSGTGWYEQYF
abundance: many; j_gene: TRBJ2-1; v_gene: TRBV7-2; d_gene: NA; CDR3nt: TGTGCCAGCAGCTTCAGGGGGGGAAGTTCCTACAATGAGCAGTTCTTC; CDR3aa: CASSFRGGSSYNEQFF
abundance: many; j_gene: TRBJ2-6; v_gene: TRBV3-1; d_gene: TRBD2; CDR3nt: TGTGCCAGCAGCCTTTTTGCGGGGGGGACTGGGGCCAACGTCCTGACTTTC; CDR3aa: CASSLFAGGTGANVLTF
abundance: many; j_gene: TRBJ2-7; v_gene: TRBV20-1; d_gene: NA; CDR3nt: TGCAGTGCTAGAGGTGCAGGGGACGGAAGAACAATCTCCTACGAGCAGTACTTC; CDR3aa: CSARGAGDGRTISYEQYF
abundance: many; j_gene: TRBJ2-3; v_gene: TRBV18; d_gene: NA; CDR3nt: TGTGCCAGCTCGCCGGCAATAGATACGCAGTATTTT; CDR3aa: CASSPAIDTQYF
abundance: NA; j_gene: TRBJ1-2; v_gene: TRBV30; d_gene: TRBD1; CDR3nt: TGTGTCTGGAAGAAGGAAGGACAGGGGGCGTGGAATGGCTACACCTTC; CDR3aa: CVWKKEGQGAWNGYTF
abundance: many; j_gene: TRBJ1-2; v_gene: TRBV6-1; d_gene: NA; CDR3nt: TGTGCCAGCAGTGAGCCTTGGGATGGCTACACCTTC; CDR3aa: CASSEPWDGYTF
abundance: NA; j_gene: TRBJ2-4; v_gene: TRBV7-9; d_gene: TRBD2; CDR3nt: TGTGCCAGCAGTCCGGGTAGCGGGGGAAAAAACATTCAGTACTTC; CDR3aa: CASSPGSGGKNIQYF
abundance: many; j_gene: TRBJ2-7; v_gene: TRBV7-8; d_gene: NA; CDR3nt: TGTGCCAGCAGCTTAGGGGCGCGTTGGGAGCAGTACTTC; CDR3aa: CASSLGARWEQYF
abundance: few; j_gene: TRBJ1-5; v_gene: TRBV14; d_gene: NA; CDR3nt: TGTGCCAGCAGCCAAGCTTGGCAGGAGAAACGCAATCAGCCCCAGCATTTT; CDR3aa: CASSQAWQEKRNQPQHF
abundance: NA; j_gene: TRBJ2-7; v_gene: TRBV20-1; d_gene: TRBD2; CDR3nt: TGCAGTGCTTCCCAAGGACTAGCGGGGTACGAGCAGTACTTC; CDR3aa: CSASQGLAGYEQYF
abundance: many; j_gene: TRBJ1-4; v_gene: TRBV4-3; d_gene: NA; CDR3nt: TGCGCCAGCAGCCAAATGGGGGGCGGTGGTGAAAAACTGTTTTTT; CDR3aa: CASSQMGGGGEKLFF
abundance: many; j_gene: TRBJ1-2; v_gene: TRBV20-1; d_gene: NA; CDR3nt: TGCAGTGCCCTCGAAAGGTTCCATGGCTACACCTTC; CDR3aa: CSALERFHGYTF
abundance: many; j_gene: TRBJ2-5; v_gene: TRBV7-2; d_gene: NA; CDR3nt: TGTGCCAGCAGTGTACAGATCCAAGAGACCCAGTACTTC; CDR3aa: CASSVQIQETQYF
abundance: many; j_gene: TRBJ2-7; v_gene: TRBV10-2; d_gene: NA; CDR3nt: TGCGCCAGCAGTGAGTCGGGCAGGGATTTTTACTACGAGCAGTACTTC; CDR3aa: CASSESGRDFYYEQYF
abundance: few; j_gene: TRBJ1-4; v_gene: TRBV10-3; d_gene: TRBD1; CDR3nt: TGTGCCATCAAAGGGACAGGGGGTCTGGATGAAAAACTGTTTTTT; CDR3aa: CAIKGTGGLDEKLFF
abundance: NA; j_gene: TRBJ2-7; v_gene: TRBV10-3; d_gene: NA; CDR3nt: TGTGCCATCAAAGAGGGCCCCTACAATGAGCAGTACTTC; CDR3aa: CAIKEGPYNEQYF
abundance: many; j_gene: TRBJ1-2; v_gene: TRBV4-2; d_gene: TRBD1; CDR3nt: TGTGCCAGCAGCCGCCCGGGACAGGGGGCCCATGGCTACACCTTC; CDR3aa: CASSRPGQGAHGYTF
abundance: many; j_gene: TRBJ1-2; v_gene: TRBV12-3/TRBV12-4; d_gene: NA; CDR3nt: TGTGCCAGCACCCCGATGAGGGGGGGCTACACCTTC; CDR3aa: CASTPMRGGYTF
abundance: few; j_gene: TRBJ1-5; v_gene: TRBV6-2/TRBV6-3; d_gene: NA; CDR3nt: TGTGCCAGCAGTTACGACTCCCAAAACGGCAATCAGCCCCAGCATTTT; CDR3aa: CASSYDSQNGNQPQHF
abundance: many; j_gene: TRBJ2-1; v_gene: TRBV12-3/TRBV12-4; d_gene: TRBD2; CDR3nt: TGTGCCAGCAGCCAGGGCGGGGGGGAAATCAATGAGCAGTTCTTC; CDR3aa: CASSQGGGEINEQFF
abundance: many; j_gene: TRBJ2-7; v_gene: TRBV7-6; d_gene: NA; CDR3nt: TGTGCCAGCAGCGGAGGGGGAAACGAGCAGTACTTC; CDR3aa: CASSGGGNEQYF
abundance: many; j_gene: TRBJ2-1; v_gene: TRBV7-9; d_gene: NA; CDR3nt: TGTGCCAGCAGCTTAGCGACGAACAATGAGCAGTTCTTC; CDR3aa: CASSLATNNEQFF
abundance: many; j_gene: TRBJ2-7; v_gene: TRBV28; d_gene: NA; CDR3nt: TGTGCCAGCGGGTCGCAGGGACGAGCCGAGCAGTACTTC; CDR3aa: CASGSQGRAEQYF